This T cell receptor (beta chain) comes out of a study of T cells in women clearing cervical HPV infection. Looking at the study overall: HLA type could not be excluded as a confounder.

Notes on this clone: No antigen is known for it. The same CDR3 arises from other DNA sequences in this sample as well.

Study conclusions and caveats: Combining TCR richness with V gene abundances gave approximately 0.84 AUC.

The table came from immunoSEQ multiplex PCR; TCRdb's copy has only in-frame clones and leaves some out. This table holds tens of thousands of clones. What was sequenced was blood buffy coat. The receptor's source is a woman between 18 and 69 years old with a cervical HPV16 infection that either progressed to CIN3+ or cleared (not recorded which).

The sequenced part of the CDR3 DNA is TGTGCCAGCTCCCCGCCTTCGGCAGGGAGTAGAATT. Translating gives CASSPPSAGSRI. The CDR3 as a whole reads CASSPPSAGSRIQYF. The chain links TRBV18 to TRBJ2-4, with D perhaps matching TRBD1 or TRBD2 (5 bases each). The CDR3 end is not reached by the read, which stops 3 residues before it; the germline J gene fills it in. The length of the CDR3 is 15 residues. Germline V lookup: CDR1 KGHSH, CDR2 LQKENI.